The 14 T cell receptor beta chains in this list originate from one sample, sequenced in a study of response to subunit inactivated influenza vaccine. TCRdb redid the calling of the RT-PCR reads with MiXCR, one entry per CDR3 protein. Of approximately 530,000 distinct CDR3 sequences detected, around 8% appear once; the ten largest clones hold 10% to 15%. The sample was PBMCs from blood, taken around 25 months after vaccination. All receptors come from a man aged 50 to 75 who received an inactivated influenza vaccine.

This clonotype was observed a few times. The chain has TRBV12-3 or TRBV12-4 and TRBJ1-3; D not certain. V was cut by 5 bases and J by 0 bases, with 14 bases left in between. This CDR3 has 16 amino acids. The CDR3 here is CASSPNRPTSGNTIYF. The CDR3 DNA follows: TGTGCCAGCAGTCCGAACAGACCGACCTCTGGAAACACCATATATTTT.

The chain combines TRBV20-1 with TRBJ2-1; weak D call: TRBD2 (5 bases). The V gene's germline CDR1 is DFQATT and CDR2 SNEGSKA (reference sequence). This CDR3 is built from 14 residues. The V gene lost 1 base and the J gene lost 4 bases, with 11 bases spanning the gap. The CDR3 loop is CSARGRVRYNEQFF. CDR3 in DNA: TGCAGTGCTAGAGGGCGGGTCCGTTACAATGAGCAGTTCTTC.

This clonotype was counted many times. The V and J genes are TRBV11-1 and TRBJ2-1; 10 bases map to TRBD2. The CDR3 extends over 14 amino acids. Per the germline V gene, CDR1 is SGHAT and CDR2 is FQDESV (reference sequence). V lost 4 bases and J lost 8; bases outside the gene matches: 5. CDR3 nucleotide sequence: TGTGCCAGCAGCTCCAAGCGGGGGGGCTATGAGCAGTTCTTC. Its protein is CASSSKRGGYEQFF.

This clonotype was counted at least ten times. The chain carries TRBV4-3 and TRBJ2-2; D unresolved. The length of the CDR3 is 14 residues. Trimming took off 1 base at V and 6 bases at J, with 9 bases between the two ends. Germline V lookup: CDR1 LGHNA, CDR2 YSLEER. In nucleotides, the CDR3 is TGCGCCAGCAGCCAAGTACACCCAGCCGGGGAGCTGTTTTTT. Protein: CASSQVHPAGELFF.

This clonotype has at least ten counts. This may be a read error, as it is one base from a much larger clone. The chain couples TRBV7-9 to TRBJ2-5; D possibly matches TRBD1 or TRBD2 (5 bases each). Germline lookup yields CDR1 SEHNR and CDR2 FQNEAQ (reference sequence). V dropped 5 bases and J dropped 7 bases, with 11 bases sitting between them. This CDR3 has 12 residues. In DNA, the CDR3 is TGTGCCAGCAGCCCGGTGGGGGTGACCCAGTACTTC. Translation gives CASSPVGVTQYF. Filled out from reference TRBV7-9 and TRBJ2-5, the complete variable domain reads DTGVSQNPRHKITKRGQNVTFRCDPISEHNRLYWYRQTLGQGPEFLTYFQNEAQLEKSRLLSDRFSAERPKGSFSTLEIQRTEQGDSAMYLCASSPVGVTQYFGPGTRLLVL.

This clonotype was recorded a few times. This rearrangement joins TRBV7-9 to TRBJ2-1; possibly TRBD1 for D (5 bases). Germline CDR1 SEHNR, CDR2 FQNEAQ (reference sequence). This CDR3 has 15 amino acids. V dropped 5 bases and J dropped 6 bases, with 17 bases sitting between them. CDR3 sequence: CASSGAAARVNEQFF. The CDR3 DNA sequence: TGTGCCAGCAGCGGGGCCGCGGCTAGGGTCAATGAGCAGTTCTTC.

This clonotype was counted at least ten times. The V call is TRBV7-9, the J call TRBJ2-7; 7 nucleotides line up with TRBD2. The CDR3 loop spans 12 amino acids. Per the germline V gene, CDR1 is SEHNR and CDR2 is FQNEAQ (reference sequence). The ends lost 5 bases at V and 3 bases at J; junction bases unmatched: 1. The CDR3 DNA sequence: TGTGCCAGCAGCCCGGGGGGCTACGAGCAGTACTTC. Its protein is CASSPGGYEQYF.

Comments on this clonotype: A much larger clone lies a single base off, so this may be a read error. DNA of the CDR3: TGTGCCAGCAACTTACCGGGACTAGCGGTCGAGCAGTACTTC. It yields the protein CASNLPGLAVEQYF. This rearrangement joins TRBV7-8 to TRBJ2-7, with TRBD2 matching over 11 bases. The CDR3 spans 14 residues. CDR1 and CDR2 (germline): SGHVS, FQNEAQ.

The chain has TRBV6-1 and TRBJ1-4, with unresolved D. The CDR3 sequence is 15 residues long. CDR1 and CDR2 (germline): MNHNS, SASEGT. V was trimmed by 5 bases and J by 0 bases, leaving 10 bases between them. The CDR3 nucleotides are TGTGCCAGCAGTCGGACCTTGGCAACTAATGAAAAACTGTTTTTT. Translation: CASSRTLATNEKLFF.

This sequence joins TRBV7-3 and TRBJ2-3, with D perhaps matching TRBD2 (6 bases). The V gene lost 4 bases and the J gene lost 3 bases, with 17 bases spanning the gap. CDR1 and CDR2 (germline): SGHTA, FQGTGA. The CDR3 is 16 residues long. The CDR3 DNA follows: TGTGCCAGCAGCTCCTCGGGTGGGGGGTTGACAGATACGCAGTATTTT. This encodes CASSSSGGGLTDTQYF.

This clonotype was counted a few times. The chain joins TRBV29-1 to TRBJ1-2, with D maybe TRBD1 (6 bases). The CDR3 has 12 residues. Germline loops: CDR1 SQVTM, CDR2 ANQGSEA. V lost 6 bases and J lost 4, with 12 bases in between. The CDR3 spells CSVPGQSYGYTF. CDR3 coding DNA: TGCAGCGTGCCGGGACAAAGCTATGGCTACACCTTC. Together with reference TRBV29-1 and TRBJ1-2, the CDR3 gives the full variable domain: SAVISQKPSRDICQRGTSLTIQCQVDSQVTMMFWYRQQPGQSLTLIATANQGSEATYESGFVIDKFPISRPNLTFSTLTVSNMSPEDSSIYLCSVPGQSYGYTFGSGTRLTVV.

Here the CDR3 reads CSARGTGNTEAFF. The DNA for the CDR3 is TGCAGTGCTAGAGGGACAGGGAACACTGAAGCTTTCTTT. J is TRBJ1-1 and V is TRBV20-1; 7 bases match TRBD1. The length of the CDR3 is 13 residues. The J segment lost 1 base and the V segment lost 1 base, leaving 0 bases of the junction unmatched. The germline V gene has CDR1 DFQATT and CDR2 SNEGSKA (reference sequence).

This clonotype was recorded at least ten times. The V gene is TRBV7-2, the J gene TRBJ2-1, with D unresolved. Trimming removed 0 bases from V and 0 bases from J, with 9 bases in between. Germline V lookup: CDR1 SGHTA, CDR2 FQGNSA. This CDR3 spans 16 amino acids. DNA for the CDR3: TGTGCCAGCAGCTTAGCTGTGTTAAGCTCCTACAATGAGCAGTTCTTC. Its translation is CASSLAVLSSYNEQFF.

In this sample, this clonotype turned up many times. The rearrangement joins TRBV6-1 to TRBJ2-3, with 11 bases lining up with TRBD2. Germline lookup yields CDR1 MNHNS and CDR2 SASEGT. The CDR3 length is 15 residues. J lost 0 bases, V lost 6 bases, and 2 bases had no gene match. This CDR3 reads CASRPSGGSTDTQYF. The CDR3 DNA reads TGTGCCAGCAGGCCTAGCGGGGGGAGCACAGATACGCAGTATTTT.